These T cell receptor beta chains were read from a single sample in a study of Graves' ophthalmopathy and Graves' hyperthyroidism. TCRdb reprocessed the multiplex PCR reads via MiXCR and lists one record per CDR3 protein. The data show over a million distinct CDR3 sequences, roughly 35% seen once. The specimen was peripheral blood or thyroid tissue (not recorded which). These receptors were taken from an adult man with Graves' hyperthyroidism. The CDR3 runs from the conserved cysteine through the conserved F or W. A D gene is named only where the DNA matches it firmly. Expanded clones get a size class; other rows say once, few or many, or leave the size out.

D: .
V: TRBV2
size: .
J: TRBJ1-4
CDR3: CASSEGEALYEKLFF
DNA: TGTGCCAGCAGTGAGGGCGAGGCGTTGTATGAAAAACTGTTTTTT

D: .
V: TRBV7-2
size: many
J: TRBJ1-1
CDR3: CASSSQTPRRGTEAFF
DNA: TGTGCCAGCAGCTCCCAGACTCCCCGGCGGGGCACTGAAGCTTTCTTT

D: .
V: TRBV29-1
size: many
J: TRBJ2-2
CDR3: CSVVRSAGEGGELFF
DNA: TGCAGCGTTGTGCGGTCGGCAGGAGAGGGCGGGGAGCTGTTTTTT

D: .
V: TRBV19
size: .
J: TRBJ1-6
CDR3: CASSMDPTGRDLTEPLHF
DNA: TGTGCCAGTAGTATGGACCCCACGGGACGCGACCTAACTGAACCCCTCCACTTT

D: .
V: TRBV19
size: .
J: TRBJ1-5
CDR3: CASNSLPQHF
DNA: TGTGCCAGCAACAGTTTGCCCCAGCATTTT

D: .
V: TRBV14
size: .
J: TRBJ2-1
CDR3: CASSPSSGNEQFF
DNA: TGTGCCAGCAGCCCCTCCTCGGGCAATGAGCAGTTCTTC

D: .
V: TRBV3-1
size: .
J: TRBJ1-2
CDR3: CASSQVGGLGKGYTF
DNA: TGTGCCAGCAGCCAAGTTGGAGGACTGGGGAAGGGCTACACCTTC

D: .
V: TRBV7-2
size: .
J: TRBJ2-7
CDR3: CASSLLRGAGQYF
DNA: TGTGCCAGCAGTCTCTTGAGGGGCGCGGGGCAGTACTTC

D: TRBD1
V: TRBV27
size: few
J: TRBJ1-5
CDR3: CASKDRDRGNQPQHF
DNA: TGTGCCAGCAAGGACAGGGACCGAGGCAATCAGCCCCAGCATTTT

D: .
V: TRBV5-6
size: few
J: TRBJ1-1
CDR3: CASSLGTFRRGNAFF
DNA: TGTGCCAGCAGCTTGGGGACTTTCCGCCGGGGGAACGCTTTCTTT